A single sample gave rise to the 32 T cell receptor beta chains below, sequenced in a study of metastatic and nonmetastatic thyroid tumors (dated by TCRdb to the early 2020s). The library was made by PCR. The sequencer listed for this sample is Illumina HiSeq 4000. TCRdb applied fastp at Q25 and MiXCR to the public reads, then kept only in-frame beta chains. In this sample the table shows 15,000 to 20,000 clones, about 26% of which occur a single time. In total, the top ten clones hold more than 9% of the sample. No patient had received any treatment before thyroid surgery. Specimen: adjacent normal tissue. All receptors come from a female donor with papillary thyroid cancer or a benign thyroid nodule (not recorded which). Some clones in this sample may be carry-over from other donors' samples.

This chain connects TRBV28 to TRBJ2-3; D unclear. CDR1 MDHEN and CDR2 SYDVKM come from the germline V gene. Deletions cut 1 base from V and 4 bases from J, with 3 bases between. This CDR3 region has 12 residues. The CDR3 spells CASSLSADTQYF. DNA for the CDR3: TGTGCCAGCAGTTTATCGGCAGATACGCAGTATTTT.

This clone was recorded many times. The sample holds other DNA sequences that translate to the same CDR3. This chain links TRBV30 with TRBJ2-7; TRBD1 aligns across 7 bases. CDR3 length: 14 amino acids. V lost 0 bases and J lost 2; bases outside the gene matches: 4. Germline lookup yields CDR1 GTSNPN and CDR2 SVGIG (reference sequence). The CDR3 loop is CAWSVSGTAYEQYF. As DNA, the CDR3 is TGTGCCTGGAGTGTTTCCGGGACAGCCTACGAGCAGTACTTC.

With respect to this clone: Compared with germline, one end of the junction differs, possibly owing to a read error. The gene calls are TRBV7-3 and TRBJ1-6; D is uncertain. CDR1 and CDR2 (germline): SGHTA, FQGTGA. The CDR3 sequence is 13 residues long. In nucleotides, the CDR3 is TGTGCAAGCAGCTTTGGTGGTAATTCACCCCTCCACTTT. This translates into CASSFGGNSPLHF.

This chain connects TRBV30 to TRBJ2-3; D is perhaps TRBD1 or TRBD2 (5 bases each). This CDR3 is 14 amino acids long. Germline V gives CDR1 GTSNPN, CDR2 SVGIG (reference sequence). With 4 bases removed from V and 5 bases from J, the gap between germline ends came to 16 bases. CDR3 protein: CAWNPGPSQDTQYF. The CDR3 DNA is TGTGCCTGGAACCCGGGACCCTCCCAAGATACGCAGTATTTT.

The CDR3 spells CASSLLAGTPTEAFF. CDR3 nucleotide sequence: TGTGCCAGCAGCTTATTAGCCGGGACACCCACTGAAGCTTTCTTT. The rearrangement uses TRBV7-2 and TRBJ1-1; a weak D match, TRBD1 (6 bases). Germline CDR1 reads SGHTA; CDR2 reads FQGNSA. V lost 2 bases and J lost 4, with 14 bases in between. The CDR3 runs to 15 residues.

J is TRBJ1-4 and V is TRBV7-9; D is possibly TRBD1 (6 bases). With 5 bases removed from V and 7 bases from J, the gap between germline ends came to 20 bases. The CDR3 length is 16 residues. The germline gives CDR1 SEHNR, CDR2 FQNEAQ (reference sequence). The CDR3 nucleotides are TGTGCCAGCAGCCGGGACCCCGGACGAGGGGGTGAAAAACTGTTTTTT. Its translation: CASSRDPGRGGEKLFF. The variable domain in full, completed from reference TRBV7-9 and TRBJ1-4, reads DTGVSQNPRHKITKRGQNVTFRCDPISEHNRLYWYRQTLGQGPEFLTYFQNEAQLEKSRLLSDRFSAERPKGSFSTLEIQRTEQGDSAMYLCASSRDPGRGGEKLFFGSGTQLSVL.

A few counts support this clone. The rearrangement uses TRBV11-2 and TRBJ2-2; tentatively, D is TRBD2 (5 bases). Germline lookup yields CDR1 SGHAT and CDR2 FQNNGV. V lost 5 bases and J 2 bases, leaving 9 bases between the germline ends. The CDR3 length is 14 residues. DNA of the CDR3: TGTGCCAGCAGCCCCCGGGGTAACACCGGGGAGCTGTTTTTT. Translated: CASSPRGNTGELFF.

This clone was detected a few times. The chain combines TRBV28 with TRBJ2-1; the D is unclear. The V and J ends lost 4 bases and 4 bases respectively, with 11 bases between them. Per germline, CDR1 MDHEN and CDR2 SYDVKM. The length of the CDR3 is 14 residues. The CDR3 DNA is TGTGCCAGCAGTTCAGGTGTCCGTTACAATGAGCAGTTCTTC. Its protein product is CASSSGVRYNEQFF.

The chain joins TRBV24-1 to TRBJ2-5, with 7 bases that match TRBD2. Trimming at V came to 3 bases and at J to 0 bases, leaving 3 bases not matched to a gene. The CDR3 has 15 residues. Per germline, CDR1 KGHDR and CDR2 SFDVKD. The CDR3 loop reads CATSDVAGDQETQYF. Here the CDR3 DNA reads TGTGCCACCAGTGATGTGGCGGGAGACCAAGAGACCCAGTACTTC.

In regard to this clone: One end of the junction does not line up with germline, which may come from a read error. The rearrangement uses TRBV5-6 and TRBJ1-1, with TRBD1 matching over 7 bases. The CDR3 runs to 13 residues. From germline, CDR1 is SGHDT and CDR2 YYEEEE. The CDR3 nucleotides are TGTGCCAGCACCTTGACAGGGACGAATGATGCTTTCTTT. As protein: CASTLTGTNDAFF.

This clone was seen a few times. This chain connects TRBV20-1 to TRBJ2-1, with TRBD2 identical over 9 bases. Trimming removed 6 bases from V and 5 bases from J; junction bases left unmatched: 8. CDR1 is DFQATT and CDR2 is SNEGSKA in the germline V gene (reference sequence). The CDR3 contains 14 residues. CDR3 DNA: TGCAGTGCCTCCTTCCAGCGGGAGGACAATGAGCAGTTCTTC. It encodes CSASFQREDNEQFF.

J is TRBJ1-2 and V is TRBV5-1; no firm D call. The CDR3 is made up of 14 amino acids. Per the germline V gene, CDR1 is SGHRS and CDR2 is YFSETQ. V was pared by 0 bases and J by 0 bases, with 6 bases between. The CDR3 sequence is CASSLGSTNYGYTF. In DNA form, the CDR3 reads TGCGCCAGCAGCTTGGGTTCAACTAACTATGGCTACACCTTC.

The CDR3 sequence is CSARPPTGEHTDTQYF. The CDR3 DNA reads as TGCAGTGCTAGACCCCCGACTGGAGAACACACAGATACGCAGTATTTT. V and J are TRBV20-1 and TRBJ2-3; D is ambiguous. The CDR3 consists of 16 residues. The germline V gene encodes CDR1 DFQATT and CDR2 SNEGSKA (reference sequence). V was clipped by 2 bases and J by 2 bases, with 17 bases between them.

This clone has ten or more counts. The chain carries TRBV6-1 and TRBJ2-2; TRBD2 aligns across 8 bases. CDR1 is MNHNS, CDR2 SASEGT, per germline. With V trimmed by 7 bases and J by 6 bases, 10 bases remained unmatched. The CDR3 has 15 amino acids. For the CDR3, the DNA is TGTGCCAGCACAACTAGCGGCGCCATGGCCGGGGAGCTGTTTTTT. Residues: CASTTSGAMAGELFF.

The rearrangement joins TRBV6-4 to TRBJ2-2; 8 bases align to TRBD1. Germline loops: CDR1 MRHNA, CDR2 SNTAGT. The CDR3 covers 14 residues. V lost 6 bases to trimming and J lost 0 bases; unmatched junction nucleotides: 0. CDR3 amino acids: CASRQGANTGELFF. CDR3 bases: TGTGCCAGCAGACAGGGGGCGAACACCGGGGAGCTGTTTTTT.

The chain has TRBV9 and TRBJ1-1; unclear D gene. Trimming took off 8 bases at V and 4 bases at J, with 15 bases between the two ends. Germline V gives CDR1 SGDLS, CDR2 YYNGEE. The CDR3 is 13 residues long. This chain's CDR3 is CASGRISGTEAFF. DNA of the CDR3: TGTGCCAGTGGCAGGATATCAGGCACTGAAGCTTTCTTT.

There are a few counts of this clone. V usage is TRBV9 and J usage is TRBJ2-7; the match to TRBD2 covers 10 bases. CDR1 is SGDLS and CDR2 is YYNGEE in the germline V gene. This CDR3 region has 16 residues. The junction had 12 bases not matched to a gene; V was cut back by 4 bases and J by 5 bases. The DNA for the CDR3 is TGTGCCAGCAGCTCGGGACTAGTTACTAGCGGGGACGAGCAGTACTTC. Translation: CASSSGLVTSGDEQYF.

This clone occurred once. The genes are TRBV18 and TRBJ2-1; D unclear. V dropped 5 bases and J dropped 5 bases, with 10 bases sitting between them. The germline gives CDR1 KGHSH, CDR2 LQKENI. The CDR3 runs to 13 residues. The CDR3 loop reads CASSVTTHNEQFF. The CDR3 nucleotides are TGTGCCAGCTCAGTTACTACCCACAATGAGCAGTTCTTC.

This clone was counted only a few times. CDR3 coding DNA: TGTGCCAGCAGTTTGGGACAGGACTATGGCTACACCTTC. Residues: CASSLGQDYGYTF. V usage is TRBV27 and J usage is TRBJ1-2, with TRBD1 matching 8 bases. Germline V gene data show CDR1 as MNHEY and CDR2 as SMNVEV (reference sequence). The CDR3 has 13 amino acids. V gave up 3 bases and J gave up 3 bases; unmatched junction bases: 0.

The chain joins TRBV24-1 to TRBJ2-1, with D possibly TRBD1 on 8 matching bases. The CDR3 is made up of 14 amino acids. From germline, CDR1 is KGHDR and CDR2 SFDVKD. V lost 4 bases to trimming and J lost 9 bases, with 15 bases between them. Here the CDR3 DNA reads TGTGCCACCAGTGAAGAAACAGGGGGGGCTGAGCAGTTCTTC. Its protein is CATSEETGGAEQFF.

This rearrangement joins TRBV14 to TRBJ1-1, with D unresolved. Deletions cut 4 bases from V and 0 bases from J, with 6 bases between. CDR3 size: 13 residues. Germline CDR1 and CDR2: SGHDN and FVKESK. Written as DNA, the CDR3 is TGTGCCAGCAGCCCCTTTATGAACACTGAAGCTTTCTTT. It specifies CASSPFMNTEAFF.

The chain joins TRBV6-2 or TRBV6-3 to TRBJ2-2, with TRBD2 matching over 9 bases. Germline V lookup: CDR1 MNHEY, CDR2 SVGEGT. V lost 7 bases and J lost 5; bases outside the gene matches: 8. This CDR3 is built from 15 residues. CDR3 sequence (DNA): TGTGCCAGCACCAGCGGGGGGAAGGGTACCGGGGAGCTGTTTTTT. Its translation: CASTSGGKGTGELFF.

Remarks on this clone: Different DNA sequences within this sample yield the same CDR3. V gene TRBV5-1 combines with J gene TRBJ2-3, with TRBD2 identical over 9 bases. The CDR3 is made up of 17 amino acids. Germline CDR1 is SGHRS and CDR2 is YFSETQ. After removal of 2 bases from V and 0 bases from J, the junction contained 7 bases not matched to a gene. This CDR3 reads CASSLLGTSGSTDTQYF. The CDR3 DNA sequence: TGCGCCAGCAGCTTACTAGGCACTAGCGGGAGCACAGATACGCAGTATTTT.

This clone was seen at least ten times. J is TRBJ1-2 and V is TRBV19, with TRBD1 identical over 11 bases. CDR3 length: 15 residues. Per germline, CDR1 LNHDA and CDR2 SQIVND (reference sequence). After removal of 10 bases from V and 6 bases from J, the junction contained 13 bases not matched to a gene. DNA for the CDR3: TGTGCCACCCTGGTGGGGACAGGGGGGAGAGATGGCTACACCTTC. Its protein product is CATLVGTGGRDGYTF.

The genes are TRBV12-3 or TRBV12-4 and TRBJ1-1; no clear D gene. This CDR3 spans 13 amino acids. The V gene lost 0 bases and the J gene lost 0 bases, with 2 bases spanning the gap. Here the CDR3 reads CASSLALNTEAFF. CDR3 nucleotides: TGTGCCAGCAGTTTAGCCCTGAACACTGAAGCTTTCTTT.

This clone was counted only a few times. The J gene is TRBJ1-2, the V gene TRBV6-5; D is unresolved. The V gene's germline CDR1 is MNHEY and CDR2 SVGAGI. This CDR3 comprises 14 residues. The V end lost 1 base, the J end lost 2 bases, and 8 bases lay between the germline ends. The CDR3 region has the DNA TGTGCCAGCAGTTACTTGGGCCGGAACTATGGCTACACCTTC. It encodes CASSYLGRNYGYTF.

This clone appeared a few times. The CDR3 reads CASSYSPDRPAYEQYF. Here the CDR3 DNA reads TGTGCCAGCAGTTACTCCCCCGACAGGCCTGCCTACGAGCAGTACTTC. This chain links TRBV6-5 with TRBJ2-7; a possible D gene is TRBD1 (6 bases). From germline, CDR1 is MNHEY and CDR2 SVGAGI. The CDR3 length is 16 residues. V was shortened by 0 bases and J by 2 bases, with 14 bases between the two germline ends.

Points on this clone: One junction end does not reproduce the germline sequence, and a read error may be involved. The DNA for the CDR3 is TGTGCCACCAGTTTCTACGGGTCCTCCAACCGGGAGCAGTACTTC. Translated, it gives CATSFYGSSNREQYF. The chain is built from TRBV27 and TRBJ2-7; D unresolved. Germline V gene lookup returns CDR1 MNHEY and CDR2 SMNVEV (reference sequence). This CDR3 region has 15 residues.

CDR3 sequence (DNA): TGTGCCAGCAGGCCTAATAGCGGGAAGAGGTCCTACAATGAGCAGTTCTTC. Its translation: CASRPNSGKRSYNEQFF. The chain links TRBV12-3 or TRBV12-4 to TRBJ2-1; 8 bases fit TRBD2. V lost 6 bases to trimming and J lost 1 base; unmatched junction nucleotides: 11. The CDR3 covers 17 residues.

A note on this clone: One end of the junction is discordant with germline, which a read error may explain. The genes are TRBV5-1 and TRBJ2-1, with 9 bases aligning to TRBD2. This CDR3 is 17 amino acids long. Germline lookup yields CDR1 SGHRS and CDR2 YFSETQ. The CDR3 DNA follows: TGCGTCAGCAGCTCCCCCCGACTAGCGGAGGCCTACAATGAGCAGTTCTTC. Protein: CVSSSPRLAEAYNEQFF. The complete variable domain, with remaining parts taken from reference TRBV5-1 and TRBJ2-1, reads KAGVTQTPRYLIKTRGQQVTLSCSPISGHRSVSWYQQTPGQGLQFLFEYFSETQRNKGNFPGRFSGRQFSNSRSEMNVSTLELGDSALYLCVSSSPRLAEAYNEQFFGPGTRLTVL.

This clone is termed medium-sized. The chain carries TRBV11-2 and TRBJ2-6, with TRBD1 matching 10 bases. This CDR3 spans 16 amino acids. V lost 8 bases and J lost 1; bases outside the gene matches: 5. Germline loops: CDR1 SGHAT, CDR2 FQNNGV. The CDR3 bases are TGTGCCAGCCACCCGGGACAGGGGTCTGGGGCCAACGTCCTGACTTTC. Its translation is CASHPGQGSGANVLTF.

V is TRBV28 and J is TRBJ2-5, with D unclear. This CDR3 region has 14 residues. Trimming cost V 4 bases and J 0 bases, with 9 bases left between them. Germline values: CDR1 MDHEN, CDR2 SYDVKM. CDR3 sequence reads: CASSSGRNQETQYF. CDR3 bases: TGTGCCAGCAGTTCTGGCCGGAACCAAGAGACCCAGTACTTC.